The rows below give T cell receptor beta chains drawn from one sample of a study of blood T cell repertoires in COVID-19. Repertoires were generated with immunoSEQ multiplex PCR, while TCRdb's copy carries only in-frame clones and drops some. This sample has 78,000 or so clones, with roughly 84% found just once. The material sequenced was peripheral blood. The receptors stem from a woman aged 55 to 70 with acute or convalescent COVID-19. Both conserved end residues are part of each CDR3. D genes are given only for firm matches. Some rows have no size entry. The others give once, few or many, or a class for an expanded clone.

abundance: -; d_gene: -; v_gene: TRBV7-2; j_gene: TRBJ2-5; CDR3nt: TGTGCCAGCAGCTTAGGAGGGTACCAAGAGACCCAGTACTTC; CDR3aa: CASSLGGYQETQYF
abundance: -; d_gene: -; v_gene: TRBV6-6; j_gene: TRBJ1-4; CDR3nt: TGTGCCAGCAGTTACTCAGGGAGCCCCAATGAAAAACTGTTTTTT; CDR3aa: CASSYSGSPNEKLFF
abundance: -; d_gene: TRBD1; v_gene: TRBV5-1; j_gene: TRBJ1-3; CDR3nt: TGCGCCAGCAGCCCCGGGACAGACAGAAACACCATATATTTT; CDR3aa: CASSPGTDRNTIYF
abundance: -; d_gene: -; v_gene: TRBV3-1/TRBV3-2; j_gene: TRBJ1-1; CDR3nt: TGTGCCAGCAGCGATCGACAGGCTGAAGCTTTCTTT; CDR3aa: CASSDRQAEAFF
abundance: -; d_gene: -; v_gene: TRBV6-2/TRBV6-3; j_gene: TRBJ2-1; CDR3nt: TGTGCCAGCAGTTCTCCGAGCGGAAGCTCCTACAATGAGCAGTTCTTC; CDR3aa: CASSSPSGSSYNEQFF
abundance: few; d_gene: -; v_gene: TRBV6-5; j_gene: TRBJ1-3; CDR3nt: TGTGCCAGCAGTCCACTCGACGGGGCTGGAAACACCATATATTTT; CDR3aa: CASSPLDGAGNTIYF
abundance: -; d_gene: TRBD1; v_gene: TRBV18; j_gene: TRBJ2-1; CDR3nt: TGTGCCAGCTCACCACCTGCCGGACAGGGCGATTACAATGAGCAGTTCTTC; CDR3aa: CASSPPAGQGDYNEQFF
abundance: few; d_gene: TRBD2; v_gene: TRBV10-3; j_gene: TRBJ2-3; CDR3nt: TGTGCCATCAGTGAGTCCCCGGGACTAGCGGGGGGGCCCGCAGGAACGCAGTATTTT; CDR3aa: CAISESPGLAGGPAGTQYF
abundance: -; d_gene: -; v_gene: TRBV6-6; j_gene: TRBJ1-1; CDR3nt: TGTGCCAGCAGTTATACAGGGACTGAAGCTTTCTTT; CDR3aa: CASSYTGTEAFF
abundance: -; d_gene: TRBD2; v_gene: TRBV19; j_gene: TRBJ2-7; CDR3nt: TGTGCCAGTAGCACTCAACGGGGGGGTCCCTACGAGCAGTACTTC; CDR3aa: CASSTQRGGPYEQYF
abundance: once; d_gene: TRBD1; v_gene: TRBV2; j_gene: TRBJ1-2; CDR3nt: TGTGCCAGTAGAACAGGGGGCGGCGACTATGGCTACACCTTC; CDR3aa: CASRTGGGDYGYTF
abundance: -; d_gene: TRBD1; v_gene: TRBV18; j_gene: TRBJ1-1; CDR3nt: TGTGCCAGCTCCGAGACAGGGGGCAGCGGTGAAGCTTTCTTT; CDR3aa: CASSETGGSGEAFF
abundance: few; d_gene: -; v_gene: TRBV3-1/TRBV3-2; j_gene: TRBJ1-1; CDR3nt: TGTGCCAGCAGCCCAACCCCACAGGGCACCACTGAAGCTTTCTTT; CDR3aa: CASSPTPQGTTEAFF
abundance: -; d_gene: TRBD2; v_gene: TRBV9; j_gene: TRBJ2-7; CDR3nt: TGTGCCAGCAGCGCTAGCGGCCACCAAACCTACGAGCAGTACTTC; CDR3aa: CASSASGHQTYEQYF
abundance: -; d_gene: -; v_gene: TRBV7-3; j_gene: TRBJ2-3; CDR3nt: TGTGCCAGCAGCTTAAGCGGGACAGTGATCAATTTT; CDR3aa: CASSLSGTVINF
abundance: -; d_gene: -; v_gene: TRBV27; j_gene: TRBJ1-2; CDR3nt: TGTGCCAGCAGTTTATCTCCTGTTGGAGGAGGGGAGCGCTACACCTTC; CDR3aa: CASSLSPVGGGERYTF
abundance: -; d_gene: TRBD1; v_gene: TRBV6-5; j_gene: TRBJ1-6; CDR3nt: TGTGCCAGCAGTTACGGGACAGGGACTGAGGGCTCACCCCTCCACTTT; CDR3aa: CASSYGTGTEGSPLHF
abundance: -; d_gene: -; v_gene: TRBV5-4; j_gene: TRBJ1-2; CDR3nt: TGTGCCAGCAGCCAAATTAGGGCAGGGGATAAGTCTGGCTACACCTTC; CDR3aa: CASSQIRAGDKSGYTF
abundance: -; d_gene: -; v_gene: TRBV24-1; j_gene: TRBJ2-6; CDR3nt: TGTGCCACCACCTCCGGGCGGGGAGCTGGGGCCAACGTCCTGACTTTC; CDR3aa: CATTSGRGAGANVLTF
abundance: -; d_gene: TRBD2; v_gene: TRBV11-2; j_gene: TRBJ2-1; CDR3nt: TGTGCCAGCAGCTTTTGGACTAGCGGGAACTCGAATGAGCAGTTCTTC; CDR3aa: CASSFWTSGNSNEQFF
abundance: -; d_gene: -; v_gene: TRBV30; j_gene: TRBJ1-1; CDR3nt: TGTGCCTGGACACCTCCTAAGATTTCGACTAACACTGAAGCTTTCTTT; CDR3aa: CAWTPPKISTNTEAFF
abundance: -; d_gene: -; v_gene: TRBV10-3; j_gene: TRBJ2-7; CDR3nt: TGTGCCATCAGTGAGACAGGGATCGGGCAGTACTTC; CDR3aa: CAISETGIGQYF
abundance: -; d_gene: -; v_gene: TRBV5-1; j_gene: TRBJ1-2; CDR3nt: TGCGCCAGCAGAGGAGGGGAACCCTATGGCTACACCTTC; CDR3aa: CASRGGEPYGYTF
abundance: -; d_gene: -; v_gene: TRBV3-1/TRBV3-2; j_gene: TRBJ2-3; CDR3nt: TGTGCCAGCAGCCAAGACCCCTACCTTCGAGATACGCAGTATTTT; CDR3aa: CASSQDPYLRDTQYF
abundance: -; d_gene: -; v_gene: TRBV10-3; j_gene: TRBJ1-2; CDR3nt: TGTGCCATCAGCCCTGGACAGCTTGGCTACACCTTC; CDR3aa: CAISPGQLGYTF
abundance: -; d_gene: -; v_gene: TRBV19; j_gene: TRBJ1-5; CDR3nt: TGTGCCAGTAGTATTAGCGGAGCAGGAGAGCAGCCCCAGCATTTT; CDR3aa: CASSISGAGEQPQHF
abundance: few; d_gene: -; v_gene: TRBV25-1; j_gene: TRBJ1-2; CDR3nt: TGTGCCAGCAGTGAATTGAGAGGGCGCGGCTATGGCTACACCTTC; CDR3aa: CASSELRGRGYGYTF
abundance: -; d_gene: -; v_gene: TRBV24-1; j_gene: TRBJ1-3; CDR3nt: TGTGCCACCATGATGGGAGGGTATCAGAATGGAAACACCATATATTTT; CDR3aa: CATMMGGYQNGNTIYF
abundance: -; d_gene: TRBD1; v_gene: TRBV30; j_gene: TRBJ1-2; CDR3nt: TGTGCCTGGAGCGCCGGGACAGGGACCTATGGCTACACCTTC; CDR3aa: CAWSAGTGTYGYTF
abundance: -; d_gene: -; v_gene: TRBV6-5; j_gene: TRBJ1-2; CDR3nt: TGTGCCAGCAGTTACTCAGGGGATGGCTACACCTTC; CDR3aa: CASSYSGDGYTF
abundance: -; d_gene: -; v_gene: TRBV10-3; j_gene: TRBJ1-6; CDR3nt: TGTGCCGTATCTCAGAGCGCCTTGAGAAATTCACCCCTCCACTTT; CDR3aa: CAVSQSALRNSPLHF
abundance: -; d_gene: -; v_gene: TRBV14; j_gene: TRBJ2-2; CDR3nt: TGTGCCAGCAGCGGGAGTGCCGGGGAGCTGTTTTTT; CDR3aa: CASSGSAGELFF
abundance: -; d_gene: -; v_gene: TRBV5-1; j_gene: TRBJ1-6; CDR3nt: TGCGCCAGCAGCTTGTCTGCCGGAACAGGGAATTCACCCCTCCACTTT; CDR3aa: CASSLSAGTGNSPLHF
abundance: -; d_gene: TRBD1; v_gene: TRBV5-1; j_gene: TRBJ1-2; CDR3nt: TGCGCCAGCAGATACACAGGGGAAGTTAGGTCGGGCGGCTACACCTTC; CDR3aa: CASRYTGEVRSGGYTF
abundance: -; d_gene: -; v_gene: TRBV4-1; j_gene: TRBJ1-2; CDR3nt: TGCGCCAGCAGCCAGGCTGACACAAGAACTAACTATGGCTACACCTTC; CDR3aa: CASSQADTRTNYGYTF
abundance: -; d_gene: -; v_gene: TRBV3-1/TRBV3-2; j_gene: TRBJ1-6; CDR3nt: TGTGCCAGCAGCCTCGAGGGCAGTAACTCACCCCTCCACTTT; CDR3aa: CASSLEGSNSPLHF
abundance: -; d_gene: TRBD1; v_gene: TRBV7-9; j_gene: TRBJ2-1; CDR3nt: TGTGCCAGCAGCACTCTAGGGACAGGTATCGATGAGCAGTTCTTC; CDR3aa: CASSTLGTGIDEQFF
abundance: -; d_gene: -; v_gene: TRBV5-1; j_gene: TRBJ1-3; CDR3nt: TGCGCCAGCAGCCAAGGGGTTTCTGGAAACACCATATATTTT; CDR3aa: CASSQGVSGNTIYF
abundance: few; d_gene: -; v_gene: TRBV25-1; j_gene: TRBJ1-1; CDR3nt: TGTGCCAGCAGTACGGGGGGTCAGTACACTGAAGCTTTCTTT; CDR3aa: CASSTGGQYTEAFF
abundance: once; d_gene: -; v_gene: TRBV10-3; j_gene: TRBJ2-3; CDR3nt: TGTGCCATCAGTGATCGAGATACGCAGTATTTT; CDR3aa: CAISDRDTQYF
abundance: -; d_gene: -; v_gene: TRBV5-1; j_gene: TRBJ2-7; CDR3nt: TGCGCCAGCAGCCTGGCAGGGGCATCCCTCGAGCAGTACTTC; CDR3aa: CASSLAGASLEQYF
abundance: -; d_gene: -; v_gene: TRBV7-3; j_gene: TRBJ1-2; CDR3nt: TGTGCCAGCAGCTACGGACAGCCTAACTATGGCTACACCTTC; CDR3aa: CASSYGQPNYGYTF
abundance: -; d_gene: -; v_gene: TRBV6-5; j_gene: TRBJ1-5; CDR3nt: TGTGCCAGCAGTTCAGTTGGCGGTCAGCCCCAGCATTTT; CDR3aa: CASSSVGGQPQHF
abundance: -; d_gene: -; v_gene: TRBV29-1; j_gene: TRBJ1-4; CDR3nt: TGCAGCGTTGGGGTAGGGAAGGGGGATGAAAAACTGTTTTTT; CDR3aa: CSVGVGKGDEKLFF
abundance: -; d_gene: -; v_gene: TRBV7-3; j_gene: TRBJ1-2; CDR3nt: TGTGCCAGCAGCTCGGGGGAAGGCTACACCTTC; CDR3aa: CASSSGEGYTF